The rows below give T cell receptor beta chains drawn from one sample of a study of OX40 agonist ivuxolimab in advanced cancers. Profiled with immunoSEQ multiplex PCR; TCRdb holds only in-frame clones, not every one. This sample yields tens of thousands of clones, of which about 91% are seen a single time; roughly 12% belongs to the top ten. Here the sequenced sample was CD4+ or CD8+ T cells sorted from blood, taken in a trial of the OX40 agonist ivuxolimab. The receptors were gathered from an adult with an advanced solid tumor such as melanoma, head and neck, liver or kidney cancer. CDR3s include the opening cysteine and the closing phenylalanine or tryptophan. A D gene is named only where the DNA matches it firmly. A clone size is listed for some rows: how often the clone was seen (once, few, many), or a class if it is expanded.

d_call	clone_size	v_call	j_call	cdr3_nt	cdr3_aa
NA	NA	TRBV7-6	TRBJ2-5	TGTGCCAGCAGCACTAGTGGGGACGTGCGAGAGACCCAGTACTTC	CASSTSGDVRETQYF
TRBD2	NA	TRBV7-6	TRBJ2-3	TGTGCCAGCAGCTTAGCGGGAGGGCAAGTAGATACGCAGTATTTT	CASSLAGGQVDTQYF
TRBD1	NA	TRBV25-1	TRBJ1-4	TGTGCCAGCAGTGAAGTAGGGGACAGGCAATATAATGAAAAACTGTTTTTT	CASSEVGDRQYNEKLFF
TRBD2	NA	TRBV27	TRBJ2-5	TGTGCCAGCAGTCCCGGGACTAGCGGGAGTGAGACCCAGTACTTC	CASSPGTSGSETQYF
TRBD2	NA	TRBV7-2	TRBJ2-7	TGTGCCAGCACCGGGTCCCTAGCGGGAGGGCCCAAGCTTACCTACGAGCAGTACTTC	CASTGSLAGGPKLTYEQYF
NA	NA	TRBV4-3	TRBJ2-1	TGCGCCAGCAGCCAAGATGGGTCCGGGGACTACAATGAGCAGTTCTTC	CASSQDGSGDYNEQFF
NA	NA	TRBV28	TRBJ2-3	TGTGCCAGCAGTTACACAGATACGCAGTATTTT	CASSYTDTQYF
NA	NA	TRBV14	TRBJ1-6	TGTGCCAGCAGCCCTTCTTTAGGGCCTAATTCACCCCTCCACTTT	CASSPSLGPNSPLHF
NA	NA	TRBV19	TRBJ2-6	TGTGCCAGTAGTTTTGGTATAACTGGGGCCAACGTCCTGACTTTC	CASSFGITGANVLTF
TRBD1	NA	TRBV10-3	TRBJ1-2	TGTGCCACCCCAGGGGACAGACTTGGCTACACCTTC	CATPGDRLGYTF
TRBD1	NA	TRBV28	TRBJ2-2	TGTGCCAGCAGATTTGGACAGGGAAGTCTGTTTTTT	CASRFGQGSLFF
TRBD1	NA	TRBV4-3	TRBJ2-7	TGCGCCAGCAGCCAAGCCGGGACAGGGGGCTACGAGCAGTACTTC	CASSQAGTGGYEQYF
NA	NA	TRBV28	TRBJ1-4	TGTGCCAGCAGCCAAGGGTTTGCAACTAATGAAAAACTGTTTTTT	CASSQGFATNEKLFF
TRBD1	NA	TRBV28	TRBJ2-1	TGTGCCAGCAGTTTTAGGACAGGGGGGTTCAATGAGCAGTTCTTC	CASSFRTGGFNEQFF
NA	once	TRBV19	TRBJ2-7	TGTGCCAGTAGTATAGACAGTCCCTACGAGCAGTACTTC	CASSIDSPYEQYF
NA	once	TRBV5-6	TRBJ2-7	TGTGCCAGCAGTTGGTCGGACTCCAGCTACGAGCAGTACTTC	CASSWSDSSYEQYF
NA	NA	TRBV6-1	TRBJ2-7	TGTGCCAGCAGTGAATTTCTAGCCGCCTCCTACGAGCAGTACTTC	CASSEFLAASYEQYF
TRBD2	NA	TRBV6-4	TRBJ2-1	TGTGCCAGCAGTGACAGAGCTAGCGGGGATATAAATGAGCAGTTCTTC	CASSDRASGDINEQFF